Listed here is a single T cell receptor beta chain. As yet, its antigen is unknown. The data were taken from a study of T cell repertoires in cytomegalovirus infection. Study background: Selection of CMV epitopes for the study included recently identified HLA-C-restricted and well-studied HLA-B-restricted ones. Shared public TCR beta signatures pointed to both CMV infection and a matching HLA type. The study's findings and limits: People with CMV and the relevant HLA were identified by cumulative public TCR beta family frequency. There were HLA-C-restricted CMV-specific TCR beta clonotypes dominating the ex vivo response.

Each CDR3 protein is one row after TCRdb ran MiXCR on the reads. Of about 770,000 distinct CDR3 sequences in the sample, around 29% were seen once. This CDR3 comprises 13 residues. The V and J ends lost 1 base and 5 bases respectively, with 9 bases between them. Germline CDR1 reads SGDLS; CDR2 reads YYNGEE. Material: cultured CD8+ T cells from PBMCs, obtained from culture after CMV antigen stimulation. The chain joins TRBV9 to TRBJ1-2; D unresolved. This clonotype originated in a human donor in good health (CMV status not recorded). Some clones in this sample may be carry-over from other donors' samples. This CDR3 is CASSVNARYGYTF. The CDR3 nucleotides read TGTGCCAGCAGCGTAAATGCGCGATATGGCTACACCTTC.